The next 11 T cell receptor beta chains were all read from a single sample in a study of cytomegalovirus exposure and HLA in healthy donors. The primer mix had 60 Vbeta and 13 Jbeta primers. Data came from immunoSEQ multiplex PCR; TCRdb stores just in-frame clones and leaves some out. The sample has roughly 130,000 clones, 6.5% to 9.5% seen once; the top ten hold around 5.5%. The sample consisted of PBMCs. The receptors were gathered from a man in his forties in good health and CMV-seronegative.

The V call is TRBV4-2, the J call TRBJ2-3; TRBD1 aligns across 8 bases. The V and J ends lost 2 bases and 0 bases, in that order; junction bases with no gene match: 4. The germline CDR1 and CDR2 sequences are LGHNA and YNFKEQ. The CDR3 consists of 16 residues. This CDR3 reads CASSQTDRGSTDTQYF. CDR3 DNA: TGTGCCAGCAGCCAAACTGACAGGGGAAGCACAGATACGCAGTATTTT.

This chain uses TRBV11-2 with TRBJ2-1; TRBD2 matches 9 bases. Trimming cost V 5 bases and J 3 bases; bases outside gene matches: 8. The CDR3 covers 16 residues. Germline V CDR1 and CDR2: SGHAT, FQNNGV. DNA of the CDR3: TGTGCCAGCAGCGTCCCTCTAGCGGGGTTCTACAATGAGCAGTTCTTC. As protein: CASSVPLAGFYNEQFF.

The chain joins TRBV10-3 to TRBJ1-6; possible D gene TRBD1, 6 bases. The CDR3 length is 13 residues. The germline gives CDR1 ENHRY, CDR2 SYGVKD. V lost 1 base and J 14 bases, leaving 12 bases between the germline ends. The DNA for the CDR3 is TGTGCCATCAGTGAGTGGGCAGGGGAGACCCTCCACTTT. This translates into CAISEWAGETLHF.

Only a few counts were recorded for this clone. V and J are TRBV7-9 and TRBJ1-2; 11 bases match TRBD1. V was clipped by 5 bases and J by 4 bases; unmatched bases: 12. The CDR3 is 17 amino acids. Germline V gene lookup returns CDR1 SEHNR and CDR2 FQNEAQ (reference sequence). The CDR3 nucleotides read TGTGCCAGCAGCCAAAATGGACAGGGGGCGATTGGCTATGGCTACACCTTC. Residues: CASSQNGQGAIGYGYTF.

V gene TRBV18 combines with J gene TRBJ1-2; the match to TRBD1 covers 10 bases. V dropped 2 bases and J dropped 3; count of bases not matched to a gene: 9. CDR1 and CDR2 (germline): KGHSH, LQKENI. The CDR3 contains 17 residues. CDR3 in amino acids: CASSPMGPGTGDYGYTF. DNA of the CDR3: TGTGCCAGCTCACCAATGGGTCCCGGGACAGGGGACTATGGCTACACCTTC.

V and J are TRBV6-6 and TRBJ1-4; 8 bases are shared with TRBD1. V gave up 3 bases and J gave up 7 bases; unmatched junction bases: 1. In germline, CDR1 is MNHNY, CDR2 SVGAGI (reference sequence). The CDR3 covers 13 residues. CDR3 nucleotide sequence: TGTGCCAGCAGTTATGGGACAGGTGAAAAACTGTTTTTT. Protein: CASSYGTGEKLFF.

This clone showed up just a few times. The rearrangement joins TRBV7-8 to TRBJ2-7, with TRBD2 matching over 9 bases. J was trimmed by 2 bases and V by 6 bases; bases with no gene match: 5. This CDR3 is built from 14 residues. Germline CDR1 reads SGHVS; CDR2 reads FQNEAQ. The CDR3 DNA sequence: TGTGCCAGCAGTATGTTAGCGGGGGCCTACGAGCAGTACTTC. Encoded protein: CASSMLAGAYEQYF.

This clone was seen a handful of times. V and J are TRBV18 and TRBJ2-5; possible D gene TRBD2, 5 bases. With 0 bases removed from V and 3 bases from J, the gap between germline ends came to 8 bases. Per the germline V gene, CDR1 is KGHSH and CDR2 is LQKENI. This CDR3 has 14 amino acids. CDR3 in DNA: TGTGCCAGCTCACCACCGGACTTAAAAGAGACCCAGTACTTC. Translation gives CASSPPDLKETQYF.

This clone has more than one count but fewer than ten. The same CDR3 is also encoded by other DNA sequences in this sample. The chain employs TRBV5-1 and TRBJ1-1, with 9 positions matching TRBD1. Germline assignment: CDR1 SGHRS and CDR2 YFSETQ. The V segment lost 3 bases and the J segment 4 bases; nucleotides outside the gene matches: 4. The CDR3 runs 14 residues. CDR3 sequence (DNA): TGCGCCAGCAGCTCGGGACAGGGTGGCACTGAAGCTTTCTTT. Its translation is CASSSGQGGTEAFF.

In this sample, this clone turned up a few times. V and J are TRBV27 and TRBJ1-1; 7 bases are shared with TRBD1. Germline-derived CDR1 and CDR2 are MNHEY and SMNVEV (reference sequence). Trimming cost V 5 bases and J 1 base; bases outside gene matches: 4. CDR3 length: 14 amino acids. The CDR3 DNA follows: TGTGCCAGCAGTGTCAGGGGGGCGAACACTGAAGCTTTCTTT. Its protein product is CASSVRGANTEAFF.

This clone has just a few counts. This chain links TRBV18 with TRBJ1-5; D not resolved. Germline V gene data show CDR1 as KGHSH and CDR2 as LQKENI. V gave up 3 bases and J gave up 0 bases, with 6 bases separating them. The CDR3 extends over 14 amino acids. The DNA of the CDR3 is TGTGCCAGCTCACCGGCGGGTAGCAATCAGCCCCAGCATTTT. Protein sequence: CASSPAGSNQPQHF.